One sample yielded the 22 T cell receptor beta chains listed below, sequenced in a study of spatial heterogeneity in lung cancer (dated by TCRdb to the late 2010s). Library prep was done by 5' RACE. Sequencer: NextSeq 500. TCRdb reran the public reads through fastp at Q25 and MiXCR, keeping productive beta chains. Rows merge per CDR3 protein into single entries with the most common DNA and genes. This sample is represented by about 92,000 distinct CDR3 sequences; more than 10% of them were singletons. Of the sample, more than 40% is held by the ten largest clones. According to the study, the label for this sample's time point signals: sample taken at primary tumor resection. The material sequenced was PBMCs, taken at surgery. Source of these receptors: a male donor with early-stage non-small cell lung cancer.

This chain connects TRBV6-6 to TRBJ1-2, with D hard to call. This CDR3 spans 13 amino acids. The V end was cut by 6 bases, the J end by 3 bases, with 11 bases between. Per the germline V gene, CDR1 is MNHNY and CDR2 is SVGAGI (reference sequence). CDR3 in DNA: TGTGCCAGCAGCTACAGAAAGGACTATGGCTACACCTTC. Translation gives CASSYRKDYGYTF.

This clonotype was recorded a few times. The J gene is TRBJ2-3, the V gene TRBV7-9, with D tentatively TRBD1 (6 bases). Germline V gives CDR1 SEHNR, CDR2 FQNEAQ (reference sequence). This CDR3 contains 13 residues. V was shortened by 10 bases and J by 0 bases, with 11 bases between the two germline ends. The CDR3 reads CAIAGESTDTQYF. CDR3 nucleotide sequence: TGTGCCATCGCAGGGGAGAGCACAGATACGCAGTATTTT.

This clonotype was seen a few times. V gene TRBV4-1 combines with J gene TRBJ2-7; 7 bases are shared with TRBD1. The germline V gene has CDR1 MGHRA and CDR2 YSYEKL. The CDR3 consists of 14 residues. V lost 3 bases and J lost 3; bases outside the gene matches: 5. The CDR3 loop reads CASSHPWDSYEQYF. DNA of the CDR3: TGCGCCAGCAGCCACCCCTGGGACAGCTACGAGCAGTACTTC.

This clonotype was found a few times. The V and J genes are TRBV28 and TRBJ2-7, with D unresolved. V was shortened by 10 bases and J by 2 bases, with 18 bases between the two germline ends. CDR3 length: 14 residues. Germline CDR1 is MDHEN and CDR2 is SYDVKM. This chain's CDR3 is CATRSVGRTYEQYF. The DNA of the CDR3 is TGTGCCACCCGGTCCGTCGGTCGGACCTACGAGCAGTACTTC.

The chain employs TRBV29-1 and TRBJ2-7; 13 positions agree with TRBD2. CDR1 and CDR2 from the germline V gene are SQVTM and ANQGSEA. CDR3 length: 13 amino acids. Germline trimming cut 4 bases from V and 7 bases from J; bases unmatched to any gene: 4. In nucleotides, the CDR3 is TGCAGCGTTGCGACTAGCGGGAGGAGGGAGCAGTACTTC. This encodes CSVATSGRREQYF.

At least ten counts were recorded for this clonotype. The genes are TRBV9 and TRBJ2-3, with 8 bases that match TRBD1. The CDR3 spans 15 residues. V shed 0 bases, J shed 0 bases, and the junction held 0 bases outside the gene matches. From germline, CDR1 is SGDLS and CDR2 YYNGEE. CDR3 sequence (DNA): TGTGCCAGCAGCGTAGGGGACAGGAGCACAGATACGCAGTATTTT. It codes for CASSVGDRSTDTQYF. The whole variable domain, remainder taken from reference TRBV9 and TRBJ2-3, is DSGVTQTPKHLITATGQRVTLRCSPRSGDLSVYWYQQSLDQGLQFLIQYYNGEERAKGNILERFSAQQFPDLHSELNLSSLELGDSALYFCASSVGDRSTDTQYFGPGTRLTVL.

This clonotype has a handful of counts. The CDR3 sequence: CASSGGTPGGTEAFF. In nucleotides, the CDR3 is TGTGCCAGCAGCGGGGGGACTCCTGGCGGGACTGAAGCTTTCTTT. The chain joins TRBV5-4 to TRBJ1-1; maybe TRBD1 (5 bases). CDR3 length: 15 residues. With 4 bases removed from V and 5 bases from J, the gap between germline ends came to 18 bases. Germline V CDR1 and CDR2: SGHNT, YYREEE (reference sequence).

This clonotype was observed once. V is TRBV7-9 and J is TRBJ2-1; no firm D call. The germline V gene encodes CDR1 SEHNR and CDR2 FQNEAQ (reference sequence). V lost 3 bases and J 9 bases, leaving 12 bases between the germline ends. CDR3 length equals 13 residues. CDR3 bases: TGTGCCAGCAGCTTCCCTGAACAGCGTGAGCAGTTCTTC. Translated, it gives CASSFPEQREQFF.

This clonotype was detected a few times. The chain links TRBV4-2 to TRBJ2-3; TRBD1 matches at 9 bases. Germline-derived CDR1 and CDR2 are LGHNA and YNFKEQ. The ends lost 2 bases at V and 6 bases at J; junction bases unmatched: 6. The CDR3 contains 15 residues. As DNA, the CDR3 is TGTGCCAGCAGCCAAACAGGGGGCGCCGGGGATACGCAGTATTTT. The encoded protein is CASSQTGGAGDTQYF.

This clonotype turned up a few times. This chain joins TRBV7-2 and TRBJ1-6; D is perhaps TRBD1 (6 bases). CDR3 length: 15 amino acids. V was clipped by 5 bases and J by 9 bases, with 17 bases between them. The V gene's germline CDR1 is SGHTA and CDR2 FQGNSA. The CDR3 DNA follows: TGTGCCAGCAGCCGTGAGGGGGGAAACGGTTCACCCCTCCACTTT. Amino acids: CASSREGGNGSPLHF.

The J gene is TRBJ2-7, the V gene TRBV6-1; TRBD1 aligns across 10 bases. Germline lookup yields CDR1 MNHNS and CDR2 SASEGT. This CDR3 spans 14 amino acids. V lost 6 bases and J lost 3; bases outside the gene matches: 5. In DNA, the CDR3 is TGTGCCAGCAGAGACCGGGACAGGGGCTACGAGCAGTACTTC. It specifies CASRDRDRGYEQYF.

The chain employs TRBV6-6 and TRBJ1-2, with D perhaps TRBD1 (5 bases). This CDR3 has 17 amino acids. Trimming stripped 5 bases from V and 1 base from J, with 20 bases between. CDR1 and CDR2 (germline): MNHNY, SVGAGI (reference sequence). In DNA form, the CDR3 reads TGTGCCAGCAGTCCGCGGGGCCTGACTGGGAGTAACTATGGCTACACCTTC. It yields the protein CASSPRGLTGSNYGYTF.

A few counts support this clonotype. The chain carries TRBV7-2 and TRBJ1-2; TRBD1 matches at 11 bases. The V gene's germline CDR1 is SGHTA and CDR2 FQGNSA. The CDR3 has 17 residues. Losses at the gene ends were 0 bases for V and 0 bases for J; bases not matched to a gene: 3. CDR3 amino acids: CASSLAGTGGANYGYTF. In nucleotides, the CDR3 is TGTGCCAGCAGCTTAGCGGGGACAGGGGGGGCTAACTATGGCTACACCTTC. Full variable domain (outside the CDR3, taken from reference TRBV7-2 and TRBJ1-2): GAGVSQSPSNKVTEKGKDVELRCDPISGHTALYWYRQSLGQGLEFLIYFQGNSAPDKSGLPSDRFSAERTGGSVSTLTIQRTQQEDSAVYLCASSLAGTGGANYGYTFGSGTRLTVV.

This rearrangement joins TRBV7-6 to TRBJ2-7, with 7 bases that match TRBD1. The CDR3 consists of 17 residues. The V segment lost 1 base and the J segment 2 bases; nucleotides outside the gene matches: 11. Germline CDR1 is SGHVS and CDR2 is FNYEAQ. The CDR3 DNA reads TGTGCCAGCAGCTTAGGACCCCGCGACAGGGTTCCCTACGAGCAGTACTTC. Protein sequence: CASSLGPRDRVPYEQYF.

V and J are TRBV28 and TRBJ1-5; D is uncertain. Germline CDR1 MDHEN, CDR2 SYDVKM. The CDR3 totals 16 residues. Trimming pared 6 bases from V and 7 bases from J, leaving 22 bases between. The CDR3, as DNA: TGTGCCAGCAGCAATACGGACGGGCTAAGCCGACAGCCCCAGCATTTT. This codes for CASSNTDGLSRQPQHF.

This clonotype was detected a few times. The J gene is TRBJ2-5, the V gene TRBV7-2; 9 nucleotides line up with TRBD2. Germline V gives CDR1 SGHTA, CDR2 FQGNSA. The CDR3 spans 14 residues. Trimming removed 5 bases from V and 5 bases from J; junction bases left unmatched: 6. In DNA form, the CDR3 reads TGTGCCAGCAGCCCTAGACTAGCGGATGAGACCCAGTACTTC. Encoded protein: CASSPRLADETQYF.

This chain connects TRBV12-3 or TRBV12-4 to TRBJ2-3; 16 nucleotides line up with TRBD2. This CDR3 region has 17 residues. Trimming removed 7 bases from V and 4 bases from J; junction bases left unmatched: 8. CDR3 nucleotide sequence: TGTGCCAGCACCCAGGGACTAGCGGGAGGGGCCGCAGATACGCAGTATTTT. Translation: CASTQGLAGGAADTQYF.

V gene TRBV5-1 combines with J gene TRBJ2-7, with 7 bases fitting TRBD1. CDR1 is SGHRS and CDR2 is YFSETQ in the germline V gene. The CDR3 loop spans 14 amino acids. The V segment lost 4 bases and the J segment 0 bases; nucleotides outside the gene matches: 4. The CDR3 reads CASSKGQDSYEQYF. CDR3 DNA sequence: TGCGCCAGCAGCAAAGGACAGGACTCCTACGAGCAGTACTTC.

CDR3 in DNA: TGTGCCAGCAGTTGGTCCTTGGACAGGGGTCGAGAGACCCAGTACTTC. The encoded protein is CASSWSLDRGRETQYF. The rearrangement links TRBV12-3 or TRBV12-4 to TRBJ2-5, with 9 bases aligning to TRBD1. CDR3 size: 16 residues. Trimming at V came to 4 bases and at J to 4 bases, leaving 10 bases not matched to a gene.

There are a few counts of this clonotype. J is TRBJ2-4 and V is TRBV2; 9 bases are shared with TRBD1. V lost 4 bases, J lost 7 bases, and 2 bases stayed unmatched. The CDR3 length is 13 residues. Germline loops: CDR1 SNHLY, CDR2 FYNNEI. In nucleotides, the CDR3 is TGTGCCAGCAGTGGGGACAGGGATAACATTCAGTACTTC. Protein sequence: CASSGDRDNIQYF.

This clonotype occurred many times. V is TRBV4-3 and J is TRBJ2-7, with D uncertain. CDR1 is LGHNA, CDR2 YSLEER, per germline. V shed 4 bases and J shed 0 bases, with 10 bases lying between them. The CDR3 is made up of 14 amino acids. Here the CDR3 DNA reads TGCGCCAGCAGCCTCAGCGTGCTCTCCTACGAGCAGTACTTC. It specifies CASSLSVLSYEQYF.

This clonotype was picked up a small number of times. The CDR3 does not close with the conserved phenylalanine or tryptophan, likely indicating a read error. The V gene is TRBV10-3, the J gene TRBJ2-7, with D perhaps TRBD1 (6 bases). CDR1 and CDR2 (germline): ENHRY, SYGVKD. The ends were cut back, 5 bases at V and 0 bases at J, with 11 bases in the middle. The CDR3 runs 14 residues. The CDR3 coding sequence is TGTGCCATCAGTAGCAGGGGAGACTCCTACGAGCAGTACCTC. As protein: CAISSRGDSYEQYL.